A single sample is the source of the 20 T cell receptor beta chains below, sequenced in a study of T-cell reconstitution after alpha-beta-depleted transplantation in children. A library of TCRbeta sequences, prepared with unique molecular identifiers, was generated. TCRdb analysed the PCR reads with MiXCR anew, one entry per CDR3 protein. This table has 490,000 or so distinct CDR3 sequences, under 15% appearing once. Sequenced here: PBMCs from the stem cell graft donor, sampled from the stem cell graft. The source is a human donor who donated a stem cell graft to a child with combined immunodeficiency.

The gene calls are TRBV20-1 and TRBJ2-3; the D is unclear. Germline CDR1 reads DFQATT; CDR2 reads SNEGSKA (reference sequence). The germline V and J ends were trimmed by 7 bases and 2 bases, with 19 bases remaining between them. The CDR3 loop spans 15 amino acids. The CDR3, as DNA: TGCAGTGTCGCCCGAACTGGCGGAGCCACAGATACGCAGTATTTT. Translation gives CSVARTGGATDTQYF.

This clonotype has just a few counts. CDR3 sequence reads: CASSLARAGEETQYF. The CDR3 DNA follows: TGTGCCAGCAGCTTAGCGCGAGCGGGTGAAGAGACCCAGTACTTC. The chain links TRBV7-9 to TRBJ2-5; tentatively, D is TRBD2 (6 bases). Trimming stripped 0 bases from V and 3 bases from J, with 11 bases between. There are 15 residues in the CDR3. Germline values: CDR1 SEHNR, CDR2 FQNEAQ (reference sequence).

This clonotype has ten or more counts. V is TRBV7-9 and J is TRBJ1-5; no clear D gene. CDR1 is SEHNR and CDR2 is FQNEAQ in the germline V gene (reference sequence). Trimming cost V 5 bases and J 5 bases, with 10 bases left between them. The CDR3 has 13 amino acids. The CDR3 region is CASSPIGDQPQHF. CDR3 coding DNA: TGTGCCAGCAGCCCGATCGGAGATCAGCCCCAGCATTTT. The full variable domain, rest sourced from reference TRBV7-9 and TRBJ1-5, is DTGVSQNPRHKITKRGQNVTFRCDPISEHNRLYWYRQTLGQGPEFLTYFQNEAQLEKSRLLSDRFSAERPKGSFSTLEIQRTEQGDSAMYLCASSPIGDQPQHFGDGTRLSIL.

This clonotype showed up many times. The chain uses TRBV5-6 and TRBJ2-5, with 8 bases that match TRBD2. V gave up 4 bases and J gave up 5 bases; unmatched junction bases: 4. Germline CDR1 and CDR2: SGHDT and YYEEEE. The CDR3 spans 13 residues. The CDR3 sequence: CASSTLAGETQYF. The CDR3 DNA sequence: TGTGCCAGCAGCACGTTAGCGGGGGAGACCCAGTACTTC.

This clonotype has only a few counts. This rearrangement joins TRBV25-1 to TRBJ1-4, with unresolved D. Per germline, CDR1 MGHDK and CDR2 SYGVNS. Trimming stripped 3 bases from V and 2 bases from J, with 7 bases between. There are 14 residues in the CDR3. The CDR3 protein is CASSDAFTNEKLFF. As DNA, the CDR3 is TGTGCCAGCAGTGACGCGTTCACTAATGAAAAACTGTTTTTT.

This sequence joins TRBV21-1 and TRBJ2-1. TRBV21-1 is reported as a pseudogene. The CDR3 runs to 14 residues. Written as DNA, the CDR3 is TGTGCCAGCAGCAAAAGGGACTACTACAATGAGCAGTTCTTC. This encodes CASSKRDYYNEQFF.

The chain recombines TRBV7-2 with TRBJ1-6; possible D gene TRBD1, 6 bases. Germline loops: CDR1 SGHTA, CDR2 FQGNSA. With 4 bases removed from V and 10 bases from J, the gap between germline ends came to 20 bases. The CDR3 sequence is 16 residues long. This chain's CDR3 is CASSWVGTPMDSPLHF. The CDR3 DNA sequence: TGTGCCAGCAGCTGGGTAGGGACACCCATGGACTCACCCCTCCACTTT.

The chain carries TRBV6-1 and TRBJ2-5; 11 positions agree with TRBD2. The length of the CDR3 is 17 residues. From germline, CDR1 is MNHNS and CDR2 SASEGT. J gave up 9 bases and V 5 bases, and 17 bases lay outside the gene matches. In DNA, the CDR3 is TGTGCCAGCAGTCTCAGTGGCGTAACTAGCGGGAGCACGGCCCAGTACTTC. Protein product: CASSLSGVTSGSTAQYF.

The V and J genes are TRBV25-1 and TRBJ1-2; D is unresolved. This CDR3 has 13 amino acids. CDR1 is MGHDK, CDR2 SYGVNS, per germline. V was cut by 9 bases and J by 2 bases, with 13 bases left in between. CDR3 DNA: TGTGCCAGTCGTCTCGCGGGGAACTATGGCTACACCTTC. This encodes CASRLAGNYGYTF.

In its sample, this clonotype was seen many times. The chain couples TRBV29-1 to TRBJ2-7, with TRBD1 as a possible D gene (6 bases). The length of the CDR3 is 13 residues. Germline V gene data show CDR1 as SQVTM and CDR2 as ANQGSEA. Trimming stripped 6 bases from V and 5 bases from J, with 17 bases between. This chain's CDR3 is CSVIGGPMDEQYF. The CDR3 DNA follows: TGCAGCGTCATAGGGGGTCCTATGGACGAGCAGTACTTC.

The chain uses TRBV19 and TRBJ2-1, with 8 bases aligning to TRBD1. The CDR3 is made up of 15 amino acids. CDR1 LNHDA and CDR2 SQIVND come from the germline V gene (reference sequence). Germline trimming cut 1 base from V and 7 bases from J; bases unmatched to any gene: 6. The DNA for the CDR3 is TGTGCCAGTAGTATAGGCGGGACAGGAGGGAATGAGCAGTTCTTC. This encodes CASSIGGTGGNEQFF.

This clonotype was recorded a few times. The rearrangement uses TRBV24-1 and TRBJ2-7, with a possible D match to TRBD1 (6 bases). Trimming left V 3 bases short and J 8 bases short, with 22 bases between. This CDR3 is 16 amino acids long. Germline-derived CDR1 and CDR2 are KGHDR and SFDVKD. CDR3 residues: CATSDPREGDYRQQYF. CDR3 nucleotides: TGTGCCACCAGTGATCCCCGCGAGGGGGATTATCGACAGCAGTACTTC.

V gene TRBV2 combines with J gene TRBJ2-1, with D tentatively TRBD1 (5 bases). This CDR3 region has 17 residues. CDR1 is SNHLY and CDR2 is FYNNEI in the germline V gene. V was clipped by 6 bases and J by 7 bases, with 25 bases between them. CDR3 region: CASRQGTTTRPWNEQFF. CDR3 coding DNA: TGTGCCAGCAGGCAGGGAACGACCACCCGACCGTGGAATGAGCAGTTCTTC.

This clonotype was recorded a few times. The gene calls are TRBV3-1 and TRBJ1-2; the match to TRBD1 covers 7 bases. V lost 1 base to trimming and J lost 14 bases; unmatched junction nucleotides: 10. The CDR3 sequence is 13 residues long. Germline lookup yields CDR1 LGHDT and CDR2 YNNKEL (reference sequence). The CDR3 loop reads CASSQGQGRTLTF. Written as DNA, the CDR3 is TGTGCCAGCAGCCAAGGACAGGGCCGAACCCTAACCTTC.

This clonotype was seen only a few times. The DNA of the CDR3 is TGTGCCAGCAATGGTCGGGGGGTTAAATTTAATGAGCAGTTCTTC. This encodes CASNGRGVKFNEQFF. The rearrangement links TRBV27 to TRBJ2-1; 7 nucleotides align to TRBD2. This CDR3 contains 15 residues. Germline CDR1 reads MNHEY; CDR2 reads SMNVEV (reference sequence). The junction had 13 bases not matched to a gene; V was cut back by 7 bases and J by 7 bases.

This clonotype appeared many times. The V and J genes are TRBV4-3 and TRBJ2-4; 7 nucleotides align to TRBD1. Germline V gene lookup returns CDR1 LGHNA and CDR2 YSLEER. This CDR3 is built from 15 residues. V lost 0 bases and J lost 7; bases outside the gene matches: 6. CDR3 in DNA: TGCGCCAGCAGCCAAGAAGAGGGGGCCCCTAACATTCAGTACTTC. Protein sequence: CASSQEEGAPNIQYF.

This clonotype has more than one count but fewer than ten. This sequence joins TRBV5-1 and TRBJ1-2; 7 positions match TRBD1. V lost 0 bases and J lost 4; bases outside the gene matches: 6. This CDR3 has 15 amino acids. Germline V CDR1 and CDR2: SGHRS, YFSETQ. CDR3 sequence: CASSLGQQGTYGYTF. In nucleotides, the CDR3 is TGCGCCAGCAGCTTGGGGCAACAGGGGACCTATGGCTACACCTTC.

This clonotype was observed at least ten times. This chain links TRBV29-1 with TRBJ2-7; 11 bases map to TRBD2. The CDR3 is 13 residues long. The J segment lost 4 bases and the V segment lost 6 bases, leaving 5 bases of the junction unmatched. Per germline, CDR1 SQVTM and CDR2 ANQGSEA. This chain's CDR3 is CSVATSGSYEQYF. CDR3 coding DNA: TGCAGCGTCGCCACTAGCGGGAGTTACGAGCAGTACTTC.

This clonotype was counted a few times. CDR3 loop: CASSPHLGQSYGYTF. The CDR3 region has the DNA TGTGCCAGCAGCCCTCACCTAGGACAGAGCTATGGCTACACCTTC. This rearrangement joins TRBV7-6 to TRBJ1-2, with D tentatively TRBD1 (6 bases). Germline V gene lookup returns CDR1 SGHVS and CDR2 FNYEAQ. Trimming left V 5 bases short and J 4 bases short, with 17 bases between. The CDR3 totals 15 residues.

This clonotype was seen repeatedly, ten times or more. The chain has TRBV12-3 or TRBV12-4 and TRBJ1-1; D not resolved. This CDR3 spans 14 amino acids. V lost 4 bases, J lost 0 bases, and 9 bases lay in between. The chain's CDR3 is CASSSATVNTEAFF. The CDR3 nucleotides are TGTGCCAGCAGTTCAGCCACTGTGAACACTGAAGCTTTCTTT.